This TCR beta chain emerged from a study of regulatory T cells in long-lasting Graves disease. Sample time point: newly diagnosed GD, antithyroid drugs for less than 3 months. TCR sequences were obtained from RNA taken from PBMCs. This clonotype was found many times. Arm-PCR of CDR3 regions and iRepertoire HTBI primers were the basis on which TCR beta libraries were built. Via MiXCR, TCRdb re-called the multiplex PCR reads, giving one row per CDR3 protein. The sample contains approximately 390,000 distinct CDR3 sequences, roughly 16% of which appear only once. The same data also went into a second study, on T cells in Graves' hyperthyroidism and ophthalmopathy. From that report: The HTBI primer set drove a first-round RT-PCR of the TCR CDR3.

The receptor was isolated from a woman under 30 with Graves disease. Sequences were derived from peripheral blood mononuclear cells (PBMCs), sampled at new diagnosis, from a patient treated with antithyroid drugs.

The CDR3, as DNA: TGCAGTGCTAGAGATCCCAGCGGGGGGCCTAGCTCCTACGAGCAGTACTTC. Its protein product is CSARDPSGGPSSYEQYF. The V call is TRBV20-1, the J call TRBJ2-7, with TRBD2 matching over 9 bases. The V and J ends lost 0 bases and 0 bases, in that order; junction bases with no gene match: 9. CDR1 is DFQATT and CDR2 is SNEGSKA in the germline V gene (reference sequence). There are 17 residues in the CDR3.